These 14 T cell receptor beta chains originate from one sample sequenced in a study of T cell repertoires in cytomegalovirus infection (dated 2019 in TCRdb). Sequencing took place on an Illumina HiSeq 1500. TCRdb reran the public reads through fastp at Q25 and MiXCR, keeping productive beta chains. Rows are unified per CDR3 protein, each entry keeping the most common DNA and genes. A total of nearly 650,000 distinct CDR3 sequences appear in this sample, around 24% of them only once. The ten largest clones represent 8% of the sample. Material for sequencing was CD8+ T cells from PBMCs. Receptor source: a human donor in good health (CMV status not recorded). Some clones in this sample may be carry-over from other donors' samples.

This sequence joins TRBV6-2 or TRBV6-3 and TRBJ2-1, with D possibly matching TRBD1 (5 bases). CDR3 length equals 12 residues. Germline lookup yields CDR1 MNHEY and CDR2 SVGEGT. Trimming took off 2 bases at V and 9 bases at J, with 8 bases between the two ends. CDR3 sequence: CASSYQGGEQFF. CDR3 coding DNA: TGTGCCAGCAGTTACCAGGGCGGTGAGCAGTTCTTC.

The chain joins TRBV12-3 or TRBV12-4 to TRBJ1-1; D not resolved. The CDR3 totals 15 residues. V gave up 6 bases and J gave up 3 bases, with 17 bases separating them. In DNA, the CDR3 is TGTGCCAGCAGCCCTTTCGGTCTGATTGACACTGAAGCTTTCTTT. Encoded protein: CASSPFGLIDTEAFF.

This clonotype was seen many times. The chain is built from TRBV2 and TRBJ2-3; D remains unclear. Between the trimmed V and J ends, which lost 10 bases and 0 bases, there was a span of 17 bases. This CDR3 comprises 15 residues. From germline, CDR1 is SNHLY and CDR2 FYNNEI. CDR3: CATKKGSSSTDTQYF. CDR3 bases: TGTGCCACCAAAAAAGGCAGTTCTAGCACAGATACGCAGTATTTT.

This clonotype came up a few times. The rearrangement joins TRBV29-1 to TRBJ1-1; 11 bases map to TRBD1. From germline, CDR1 is SQVTM and CDR2 ANQGSEA. The length of the CDR3 is 14 residues. Trimming removed 1 base from V and 5 bases from J; junction bases left unmatched: 3. DNA of the CDR3: TGCAGCGTTGAAGGGGGACAGGGGGTTACTGAAGCTTTCTTT. This translates into CSVEGGQGVTEAFF.

A few counts support this clonotype. The J gene is TRBJ1-5, the V gene TRBV2; TRBD1 is a possible D gene (5 bases). Trimming took 6 bases from V and 0 from J, leaving 12 bases between them. The CDR3 spans 15 residues. The germline V gene encodes CDR1 SNHLY and CDR2 FYNNEI. CDR3 residues: CASRGPGSSNQPQHF. In nucleotides, the CDR3 is TGTGCCAGCAGGGGACCGGGATCTAGCAATCAGCCCCAGCATTTT.

This clonotype appeared many times. J is TRBJ2-1 and V is TRBV7-9; perhaps TRBD2 as D (6 bases). V lost 5 bases and J 12 bases, leaving 23 bases between the germline ends. The CDR3 covers 15 residues. Germline V CDR1 and CDR2: SEHNR, FQNEAQ (reference sequence). CDR3 nucleotide sequence: TGTGCCAGCAGCATCCCGGAGACTAGGCCCGAGGGGCAGTTCTTC. Protein: CASSIPETRPEGQFF.

This clonotype occurred a few times. The rearrangement links TRBV7-9 to TRBJ2-7; the match to TRBD2 covers 8 bases. CDR3 length equals 15 residues. The V gene's germline CDR1 is SEHNR and CDR2 FQNEAQ (reference sequence). The V gene end was trimmed by 4 bases and the J gene end by 2 bases; junction bases not matched to a gene: 7. The CDR3 bases are TGTGCCAGCAGCTCTGAGCGGGAGAAAACCTACGAGCAGTACTTC. Amino acids: CASSSEREKTYEQYF.

J is TRBJ1-4 and V is TRBV4-3; the D is unclear. Trimming shortened V by 7 bases and J by 1 base, and 10 bases separated the two germline ends. Per germline, CDR1 LGHNA and CDR2 YSLEER. The CDR3 has 14 amino acids. CDR3 sequence: CASTSGVTNEKLFF. The CDR3 DNA reads as TGCGCCAGCACCAGCGGGGTAACTAATGAAAAACTGTTTTTT.

This clonotype appeared many times. CDR3 coding DNA: TGCAGCGTTGAACTGGGCTTTTTAGACAACACAGATACGCAGTATTTT. As protein: CSVELGFLDNTDTQYF. J is TRBJ2-3 and V is TRBV29-1, with D unresolved. The CDR3 has 16 residues. CDR1 and CDR2 (germline): SQVTM, ANQGSEA. V gave up 2 bases and J gave up 2 bases, with 17 bases separating them.

This clonotype came up a few times. The chain joins TRBV6-2 or TRBV6-3 to TRBJ1-5; perhaps TRBD1 as D (5 bases). Germline lookup yields CDR1 MNHEY and CDR2 SVGEGT. Trimming left V 6 bases short and J 3 bases short, with 12 bases between. The CDR3 is 14 amino acids. This CDR3 reads CASRHRGFNQPQHF. The CDR3 DNA is TGTGCCAGCAGGCACCGGGGGTTCAATCAGCCCCAGCATTTT.

This clonotype was seen a handful of times. The V call is TRBV4-1, the J call TRBJ1-6; the D gene is possibly TRBD1 (5 bases). V lost 0 bases and J lost 11, with 8 bases in between. From germline, CDR1 is MGHRA and CDR2 YSYEKL. The length of the CDR3 is 13 residues. The CDR3 sequence: CASSQEDKAPLHF. Here the CDR3 DNA reads TGCGCCAGCAGCCAAGAGGACAAGGCACCCCTCCACTTT.

In its sample, this clonotype was seen a few times. The rearrangement links TRBV7-2 to TRBJ2-7, with D tentatively TRBD1 (6 bases). V lost 6 bases and J lost 6, with 12 bases in between. The CDR3 has 12 residues. Germline CDR1 is SGHTA and CDR2 is FQGNSA. CDR3 loop: CASSTWGREQYF. The CDR3 nucleotides are TGTGCCAGCAGTACTTGGGGGCGCGAGCAGTACTTC.

V gene TRBV7-9 combines with J gene TRBJ2-1; D is uncertain. The germline V gene has CDR1 SEHNR and CDR2 FQNEAQ (reference sequence). V lost 5 bases, J lost 10 bases, and 9 bases lay in between. CDR3 length: 11 residues. The CDR3 DNA reads TGTGCCAGCAGCCCCAGTTTGGAGCAGTTCTTC. It encodes CASSPSLEQFF.

As regards this clonotype: A read error is possible here, since a much larger clone lies one base away. The CDR3 carries no conserved terminal phenylalanine or tryptophan, so it likely arises from a read error. This chain joins TRBV28 and TRBJ2-7; 8 bases line up with TRBD1. With V trimmed by 5 bases and J by 0 bases, 3 bases remained unmatched. The germline CDR1 and CDR2 sequences are MDHEN and SYDVKM. The CDR3 is 14 residues long. CDR3 DNA: TGTGCCAGCAGTAGGACAGGGAGCTCCTACGAGCAGTACATC. Encoded protein: CASSRTGSSYEQYI.